This is a list of T cell receptor beta chains from one sample in a study of Ad26.COV2.S vaccination and SARS-CoV-2 variants. Using immunoSEQ multiplex PCR, the repertoire was profiled, and TCRdb retains in-frame clones only, with some absent. The sample comprises a few hundred thousand clones, 83% of which are singletons, and approximately 7.8% rests with the top ten. Sequenced here: peripheral blood, sampled in a trial of Ad26.COV2.S vaccine versus placebo. The receptor source for this set is a person between 18 and 59 years old who received the Ad26.COV2.S COVID-19 vaccine or a placebo. Each CDR3 is given with its conserved first and last residue. The order of the fields is J gene, V gene, D gene, clone size, CDR3 protein, CDR3 DNA. A D gene is named only where the DNA matches it firmly. The size of a clone is reported for some rows only, either as once, few or many, or as a class for expanded clones.

TRBJ2-2 | TRBV6-2/TRBV6-3 | - | - | CASSYGSQGNTGELFF | TGTGCCAGCAGTTACGGTAGCCAGGGAAACACCGGGGAGCTGTTTTTT
TRBJ2-3 | TRBV5-1 | - | - | CASSIQSPDTQYF | TGCGCCAGCAGCATCCAGAGTCCAGATACGCAGTATTTT
TRBJ2-6 | TRBV5-1 | TRBD1 | - | CASSSSGTGNNVLTF | TGCGCCAGCAGCTCCTCAGGGACAGGCAACAACGTCCTGACTTTC
TRBJ2-3 | TRBV24-1 | - | - | CATSRGGSTDTQYF | TGTGCCACCAGTCGCGGCGGTAGCACAGATACGCAGTATTTT
TRBJ2-5 | TRBV7-2 | - | - | CASSFGQKETQYF | TGTGCCAGCAGCTTTGGACAGAAAGAGACCCAGTACTTC
TRBJ2-3 | TRBV19 | - | - | CASSPTLEPDTQYF | TGTGCCAGTAGTCCGACATTGGAGCCAGATACGCAGTATTTT
TRBJ2-3 | TRBV2 | - | - | CASRDANTDTQYF | TGTGCCAGCAGGGACGCCAACACAGATACGCAGTATTTT
TRBJ2-2 | TRBV20-1 | TRBD2 | - | CSASAPSGRRLNTGELFF | TGCAGTGCTAGTGCTCCTAGCGGGAGACGGTTGAACACCGGGGAGCTGTTTTTT
TRBJ2-2 | TRBV6-6 | - | - | CASIRRDTGELFF | TGTGCCAGCATTCGACGGGACACCGGGGAGCTGTTTTTT
TRBJ1-1 | TRBV9 | - | - | CASSAGPNTEAFF | TGTGCCAGCAGTGCCGGGCCGAACACTGAAGCTTTCTTT
TRBJ2-2 | TRBV5-1 | TRBD2 | - | CASSKTSGGRTGELFF | TGCGCCAGCAGCAAAACTAGCGGGGGTAGGACCGGGGAGCTGTTTTTT
TRBJ2-3 | TRBV11-1 | - | - | CASSLGGGTDTQYF | TGTGCCAGCAGCTTGGGCGGGGGCACAGATACGCAGTATTTT
TRBJ2-5 | TRBV15 | - | - | CATSRDLDGETQYF | TGTGCCACCAGCAGAGATCTTGATGGAGAGACCCAGTACTTC
TRBJ1-1 | TRBV4-3 | - | - | CASSHGDETGTEAFF | TGCGCCAGCAGCCATGGAGACGAGACGGGCACTGAAGCTTTCTTT
TRBJ1-2 | TRBV19 | TRBD1 | - | CASRSFSAQGASTF | TGTGCCAGTAGAAGCTTCTCCGCGCAGGGGGCGAGCACCTTC
TRBJ2-3 | TRBV5-6 | - | - | CASSLPRTITDTQYF | TGTGCCAGCAGCTTGCCCCGAACTATCACAGATACGCAGTATTTT
TRBJ2-3 | TRBV7-3 | - | few | CASSSLITHTQYF | TGTGCCAGCAGCTCCCTAATTACTCATACGCAGTATTTT
TRBJ2-2 | TRBV4-1 | - | - | CASSQPLQRGELFF | TGCGCCAGCAGCCAACCCCTCCAACGCGGGGAGCTGTTTTTT
TRBJ2-7 | TRBV3-1/TRBV3-2 | TRBD2 | - | CASSNLAGAKEQYF | TGTGCCAGCAGCAACTTAGCGGGAGCAAAAGAGCAGTACTTC
TRBJ2-3 | TRBV7-9 | - | - | CASSFEGLGDTQYF | TGTGCCAGCAGCTTCGAAGGCCTGGGAGATACGCAGTATTTT
TRBJ2-1 | TRBV11-2 | TRBD2 | - | CASSLSHLAGNEQFF | TGTGCCAGCAGCCTATCCCACCTAGCGGGCAATGAGCAGTTCTTC
TRBJ2-2 | TRBV11-2 | - | - | CATHKNAGAVTGELFF | TGTGCCACTCACAAGAACGCGGGGGCGGTCACCGGGGAGCTGTTTTTT
TRBJ2-3 | TRBV10-2 | - | - | CASRGVSTDTQYF | TGCGCCAGCAGGGGGGTAAGCACAGATACGCAGTATTTT
TRBJ1-1 | TRBV7-2 | - | - | CASSLRGSTEAFF | TGTGCCAGCAGCTTACGAGGGTCCACTGAAGCTTTCTTT
TRBJ2-7 | TRBV19 | - | once | CASSGGRTGEQYF | TGTGCCAGTAGTGGAGGGAGAACGGGCGAGCAGTACTTC